This TCR beta chain emerged from a study of identical twins. In TCRdb, the 5' RACE reads were re-called with MiXCR into one record per CDR3 protein. The table lists some 440,000 distinct CDR3 sequences, approximately 24% of them singletons. This clonotype has just a few counts. Looked up from germline, CDR1 is DFQATT and CDR2 is SNEGSKA (reference sequence). The CDR3 is made up of 12 amino acids. V gave up 6 bases and J gave up 6 bases, with 13 bases separating them. These sequences were also reported in another study, on T cells expressing NK-cell markers. That investigation notes: Eight donors were sequenced, seven testing HCMV-seropositive and one testing seronegative. In several donors, dominant NKG2C+ clonotypes were roughly 1.0-8% of CD8+ T cells.

The chain carries TRBV20-1 and TRBJ2-3; tentative D call: TRBD2 (5 bases). Sequencing was done on a sample of CD4+ T cells sorted from blood. The sequence was collected from a woman under 30 in good health. The CDR3 region is CSARIVADTQYF. The CDR3 coding sequence is TGCAGTGCCAGGATAGTAGCGGATACGCAGTATTTT.